The rows below give T cell receptor beta chains drawn from one sample of a study of cytomegalovirus exposure and HLA in healthy donors. Using immunoSEQ multiplex PCR, the repertoire was profiled, and TCRdb retains in-frame clones only, with some absent. The sample includes roughly 34,000 clones, about 79% of them seen just once. Sequenced sample: PBMCs. The receptors here all came from a woman aged 18-30 years in good health and CMV-seronegative. The CDR3 runs from the conserved cysteine through the conserved F or W. A D gene is named only where the DNA matches it firmly. Clone size is not always given. Where it is, it says once, few, many or a class for expanded clones.

V gene	J gene	clone size	D gene	CDR3 protein	CDR3 DNA
TRBV19	TRBJ2-3	NA	TRBD2	CASSLDRLAGGDPSSDTQYF	TGTGCCAGTAGTCTAGACCGACTAGCGGGGGGCGACCCTTCCTCAGATACGCAGTATTTT
TRBV5-1	TRBJ2-1	NA	TRBD2	CASSSAGGYNEQFF	TGCGCCAGCAGCTCGGCGGGGGGATACAATGAGCAGTTCTTC
TRBV9	TRBJ1-1	NA	TRBD1	CASSVVGTGGLEAFF	TGTGCCAGCAGCGTAGTGGGGACAGGGGGTCTAGAAGCTTTCTTT
TRBV30	TRBJ2-7	NA	TRBD2	CAWTLWPSGSSHEQYF	TGTGCCTGGACCCTGTGGCCTAGCGGGAGTTCCCACGAGCAGTACTTC
TRBV2	TRBJ1-3	NA	NA	CASSVHQGSGNTIYF	TGTGCCAGCAGTGTACATCAGGGATCTGGAAACACCATATATTTT
TRBV7-9	TRBJ1-1	NA	NA	CASSTTLNEAFF	TGTGCCAGCAGTACGACACTGAATGAAGCTTTCTTT
TRBV5-4	TRBJ1-1	NA	TRBD1	CASSLARGRYTEAFF	TGTGCCAGCAGCTTGGCCAGGGGGAGATACACTGAAGCTTTCTTT
TRBV6-4	TRBJ2-1	NA	TRBD2	CASSLMGGEGDEQFF	TGTGCCAGCAGCCTAATGGGGGGGGAAGGAGATGAGCAGTTCTTC
TRBV5-6	TRBJ2-7	NA	NA	CASSLDWASSYEQYF	TGTGCCAGCAGCTTGGATTGGGCTTCATCCTACGAGCAGTACTTC
TRBV27	TRBJ1-2	NA	NA	CASSFTTNYGYTF	TGTGCCAGCAGTTTCACAACTAACTATGGCTACACCTTC
TRBV28	TRBJ1-1	NA	NA	CASSLVGVLAFF	TGTGCCAGCAGTTTGGTAGGGGTTTTAGCTTTCTTT
TRBV4-3	TRBJ2-2	few	TRBD2	CASSQDPRIGLAEIANTGELFF	TGCGCCAGCAGCCAAGATCCTCGGATAGGACTAGCGGAGATCGCGAACACCGGGGAGCTGTTTTTT
TRBV4-2	TRBJ2-5	NA	NA	CASSQPPGGLETQYF	TGTGCCAGCAGCCAACCCCCAGGAGGTCTAGAGACCCAGTACTTC
TRBV19	TRBJ2-3	NA	TRBD1	CASSGGQGVDTQYF	TGTGCCAGTAGTGGCGGACAGGGGGTAGATACGCAGTATTTT
TRBV5-6	TRBJ1-2	few	NA	CASSLQGGANYGYPF	TGTGCCAGCAGCTTGCAGGGTGGGGCTAACTATGGCTACCCCTTC
TRBV11-2	TRBJ1-2	NA	NA	CASSPVSF	TGTGCCAGCAGCCCCGTGTCCTTC
TRBV9	TRBJ2-1	few	NA	CASSVSAGANDNEQFF	TGTGCCAGCAGCGTATCGGCGGGGGCAAATGACAATGAGCAGTTCTTC
TRBV7-9	TRBJ1-6	once	NA	CASSLEPGSSYNSPLHF	TGTGCCAGCAGCTTAGAACCGGGGAGCTCCTATAATTCACCCCTCCACTTT
TRBV9	TRBJ2-5	NA	NA	CASSVASRRQETQYF	TGTGCCAGCAGCGTAGCTTCCCGCAGACAAGAGACCCAGTACTTC
TRBV9	TRBJ1-4	NA	TRBD1	CASSDPGTGREKLFF	TGTGCCAGCAGCGACCCCGGGACAGGGAGAGAAAAACTGTTTTTT
TRBV9	TRBJ2-1	NA	NA	CASSVGTASNEQFF	TGTGCCAGCAGCGTAGGGACTGCCAGTAATGAGCAGTTCTTC
TRBV29-1	TRBJ2-3	NA	TRBD2	CSVTGLAGGTDTQYF	TGCAGCGTGACCGGACTAGCGGGGGGCACAGATACGCAGTATTTT
TRBV4-2	TRBJ1-2	NA	NA	CASSLGGYGYTF	TGTGCCAGCAGCCTAGGGGGATATGGCTACACCTTC
TRBV18	TRBJ2-5	NA	TRBD2	CASSPASGGAKTQYF	TGTGCCAGCTCACCAGCTAGCGGGGGGGCGAAGACCCAGTACTTC
TRBV6-1	TRBJ1-3	once	TRBD1	CASSAGQVYSGNTIYF	TGTGCCAGCAGTGCCGGACAGGTGTACTCTGGAAACACCATATATTTT
TRBV28	TRBJ2-6	NA	NA	CASTRPGLALTGANVLTF	TGTGCCAGCACACGACCCGGACTGGCTTTGACCGGGGCCAACGTCCTGACTTTC
TRBV6-6	TRBJ2-7	NA	NA	CASSQYYEQYF	TGTGCCAGCAGCCAGTACTACGAGCAGTACTTC
TRBV18	TRBJ1-4	NA	NA	CASTRVGEKLFF	TGTGCCAGCACCAGGGTAGGGGAAAAACTGTTTTTT
TRBV9	TRBJ2-1	NA	TRBD2	CASSPSGYPSEQFF	TGTGCCAGCAGCCCTAGCGGTTACCCCAGTGAGCAGTTCTTC
TRBV7-2	TRBJ1-4	once	NA	CASSFGGGLGEKLFF	TGTGCCAGCAGCTTCGGGGGGGGGCTAGGGGAAAAACTGTTTTTT
TRBV4-1	TRBJ1-4	NA	NA	CASSLLSPRAGVVEKLFF	TGCGCCAGCAGCCTTCTATCCCCCCGCGCGGGGGTGGTTGAAAAACTGTTTTTT
TRBV5-1	TRBJ1-1	NA	NA	CASSWGGNTEAFF	TGCGCCAGCAGCTGGGGGGGGAACACTGAAGCTTTCTTT
TRBV30	TRBJ2-3	NA	NA	CASTTRAGSYTQYF	TGTGCCTCTACGACTAGAGCGGGTTCGTATACGCAGTATTTT
TRBV6-4	TRBJ2-3	NA	TRBD2	CASSERETDTQYF	TGTGCCAGCAGTGAGCGGGAGACAGATACGCAGTATTTT
TRBV4-3	TRBJ2-3	few	NA	CASSQEGLATFTDTQYF	TGCGCCAGCAGCCAAGAGGGGCTAGCGACATTCACAGATACGCAGTATTTT
TRBV19	TRBJ2-7	NA	TRBD2	CASSATGLAGYEQYF	TGTGCCAGTAGTGCGACCGGACTAGCGGGGTATGAGCAGTACTTC
TRBV6-6	TRBJ1-6	NA	NA	CASRGGGGSNSPLHF	TGTGCCAGCAGAGGCGGGGGGGGTTCTAATTCACCCCTCCACTTT
TRBV7-9	TRBJ2-1	NA	TRBD2	CASSSGGNNEQFF	TGTGCCAGCAGTTCCGGGGGGAACAATGAGCAGTTCTTC
TRBV21-1	TRBJ2-7	NA	NA	CASRLNRDRGYGEQYF	TGTGCCAGCAGATTGAACCGGGACAGGGGTTATGGTGAGCAGTACTTC
TRBV14	TRBJ2-5	NA	TRBD2	CASSQGEGVYQETQYF	TGTGCCAGCAGCCAAGGGGAGGGCGTGTACCAAGAGACCCAGTACTTC
TRBV28	TRBJ2-1	NA	NA	CASRDTLNEQFF	TGTGCCAGCCGAGACACCCTCAATGAGCAGTTCTTC
TRBV10-3	TRBJ2-7	NA	TRBD2	CATGTSSYEQYF	TGTGCCACCGGGACTAGCTCTTACGAGCAGTACTTC
TRBV9	TRBJ1-2	NA	NA	CASSGTEDYGYTF	TGTGCCAGCAGCGGGACAGAAGATTATGGCTACACCTTC
TRBV5-6	TRBJ2-1	few	TRBD1	CASSLRARGPPREQFF	TGTGCCAGCAGCTTGAGGGCCAGGGGGCCCCCTCGGGAGCAGTTCTTC
TRBV7-6	TRBJ2-7	NA	NA	CASRSVQGSGEQYF	TGTGCCAGCAGAAGTGTACAGGGATCGGGCGAGCAGTACTTC
TRBV6-5	TRBJ2-7	NA	NA	CASSQDTGPSYEQYF	TGTGCCAGCAGCCAGGACACGGGCCCCTCCTACGAGCAGTACTTC
TRBV29-1	TRBJ1-2	NA	NA	CSVEAVEGLYGYTF	TGCAGCGTTGAAGCGGTAGAGGGCCTCTATGGCTACACCTTC
TRBV5-4	TRBJ2-1	few	TRBD1	CASSLRDREEEQFF	TGTGCCAGCAGCCTTAGGGACAGGGAGGAGGAGCAGTTCTTC
TRBV29-1	TRBJ2-1	NA	NA	CSVDRSGSYDEQFF	TGCAGCGTTGATCGAAGCGGATCCTACGATGAGCAGTTCTTC
TRBV30	TRBJ2-3	NA	TRBD1	CAGTGSVITQYF	TGTGCCGGGACAGGGTCTGTGATTACGCAGTATTTT
TRBV7-9	TRBJ2-5	NA	NA	CASNRDTQETQYF	TGTGCCAGCAACCGGGACACCCAAGAGACCCAGTACTTC
TRBV5-1	TRBJ1-2	once	TRBD1	CASSFNRGGYGYTF	TGCGCCAGCAGCTTCAACAGGGGAGGCTATGGCTACACCTTC
TRBV7-9	TRBJ2-5	NA	TRBD1	CASSPPGTGGSETQYF	TGTGCCAGCAGCCCACCCGGGACAGGGGGCTCAGAGACCCAGTACTTC
TRBV2	TRBJ1-5	NA	NA	CASSRGDSNQPQHF	TGTGCCAGCAGTCGGGGGGATAGCAATCAGCCCCAGCATTTT
TRBV27	TRBJ2-1	NA	TRBD2	CASSLEAGGWNEQFF	TGTGCCAGCAGTTTGGAAGCGGGGGGGTGGAATGAGCAGTTCTTC